These 4 T cell receptor beta chains originate from one sample sequenced in a study of T cell responses to AZD1222 COVID-19 vaccine. The assay was immunoSEQ multiplex PCR, and TCRdb's table has in-frame clones only and misses some. This sample has 150,000 or so clones, with 85% to 90% found just once. The sequenced sample was peripheral blood, obtained 28 days after the second dose of the MenACWY control vaccine. The receptors originated from an adult who received the MenACWY meningococcal vaccine as a control.

The CDR3 bases are TGTGCCAGCAGTTACTTCCGACAGGGGGCCTGGGGAGAGCAGTACTTC. Its protein product is CASSYFRQGAWGEQYF. The V and J genes are TRBV6-5 and TRBJ2-7; TRBD1 aligns across 10 bases. The junction had 10 bases not matched to a gene; V was cut back by 1 base and J by 7 bases. CDR3 size: 16 residues. Germline assignment: CDR1 MNHEY and CDR2 SVGAGI.

The chain has TRBV27 and TRBJ2-7; 10 nucleotides align to TRBD2. Germline V gives CDR1 MNHEY, CDR2 SMNVEV (reference sequence). The CDR3 has 19 residues. Losses at the gene ends were 5 bases for V and 0 bases for J; bases not matched to a gene: 16. The CDR3 coding sequence is TGTGCCAGCAGTCCGCGACCTAGCGGGAGTTCCCTCAGCTCCTACGAGCAGTACTTC. Encoded protein: CASSPRPSGSSLSSYEQYF.

The chain employs TRBV6-5 and TRBJ1-1; TRBD1 matches 7 bases. There are 16 residues in the CDR3. The ends lost 4 bases at V and 4 bases at J; junction bases unmatched: 12. CDR1 and CDR2 (germline): MNHEY, SVGAGI. CDR3 sequence reads: CASSWGDSNPTTEAFF. For the CDR3, the DNA is TGTGCCAGCAGTTGGGGGGACAGTAATCCAACCACTGAAGCTTTCTTT.

The V and J genes are TRBV6-6 and TRBJ2-7, with TRBD1 matching 8 bases. The CDR3 covers 14 residues. The V gene's germline CDR1 is MNHNY and CDR2 SVGAGI (reference sequence). Trimming at V came to 6 bases and at J to 5 bases, leaving 9 bases not matched to a gene. CDR3 sequence: CASSWDRPEDEQYF. CDR3 bases: TGTGCCAGCAGCTGGGACAGGCCTGAGGACGAGCAGTACTTC.